This entry describes one T cell receptor (beta chain). Antigen unknown. Only in-frame clones appear in the TCRdb table, and some are missing; sequencing was by immunoSEQ multiplex PCR. The sample shows 55,000 to 80,000 clones, 88% of them seen only once. The entry originates in a study of PD-1 blockade in classical Hodgkin lymphoma. Study-wide points: Lower baseline TCR diversity was reported for newly diagnosed patients than for healthy donors. It was CD4+ TCR diversity, not CD8+, that rose significantly by C4D1. The authors excluded patients who started nivolumab under 1 year after ASCT.

Every patient was affected by relapse after autologous stem cell transplantation, while exposure to brentuximab vedotin was not uniform. Best responses included complete response and partial response; otherwise, the best response was progressive disease. CDR3 length: 13 residues. V lost 3 bases, J lost 6 bases, and 9 bases lay in between. Germline values: CDR1 SGDLS, CDR2 YYNGEE. The sample here was peripheral blood mononuclear cells (PBMCs), taken at baseline. The receptor was isolated from a human donor with classical Hodgkin lymphoma. The J gene is TRBJ2-2, the V gene TRBV9, with unresolved D. The CDR3 region is CASSASGSGELFF. CDR3 bases: TGTGCCAGCAGCGCCAGTGGTTCCGGGGAGCTGTTTTTT.